The rows below give T cell receptor beta chains drawn from one sample of a study of blood T cell repertoires in COVID-19. Profiling relied on immunoSEQ multiplex PCR, and the TCRdb table lists in-frame clones only, not all of them. In the table there are 120,000 or so clones, around 84% of which are singletons. The sample comprised PBMCs or T cells enriched from blood (not recorded which). The receptor set was obtained from a woman younger than 45 who had recovered from COVID-19. Both conserved end residues are part of each CDR3. Fields, in order: V gene, CDR3 protein.

TRBV4-1	CASSQTPPGGQETQYF
TRBV19	CASNFMAGGNQPQHF
TRBV27	CASSRTGGLHGYTF
TRBV6-2/TRBV6-3	CASSLGQAYNEQFF
TRBV30	CAWSVGSNTEAFF
TRBV5-5	CASSRGQPYYGYTF
TRBV3-1/TRBV3-2	CASSHVLQNSPLHF
TRBV7-8	CASSLAPLTTADTQYF
TRBV7-2	CASSLARGIYNSPLHF
TRBV30	CAWSGGSSNEQFF
TRBV28	CASMGQRYQPQHF
TRBV7-2	CASSLNGGRNEKLFF
TRBV29-1	CSVENRGSNYGYTF
TRBV4-1	CASSQDPLAGTYNEQFF
TRBV28	CASSSPGLARNEQFF
TRBV27	CASSNGLAGGEQFF
TRBV28	CASSLDSPSTDTQYF
TRBV3-1/TRBV3-2	CASSREGLAGPKNIQYF
TRBV6-4	CASSSGLAERGYESYNEQFF
TRBV4-3	CASSQEGHLNQPQHF
TRBV7-2	CASSLWTSGSTDTQYF
TRBV4-2	CASSQAGGVGYEQYF
TRBV7-9	CASSFELYGYTF
TRBV11-2	CASRSLNGRGPEAFF
TRBV3-1/TRBV3-2	CASSYTATYEQYF
TRBV7-2	CASSLAGTASYEQYF
TRBV5-4	CASSFQGLGNTIYF
TRBV7-8	CASSPRRRSEKLFF
TRBV29-1	CSVGLRGYGYTF
TRBV25-1	CASSEHGGVHNEQFF
TRBV5-4	CASSPNGQGGYEQYF
TRBV5-1	CASSVDRPSYEQYF